Each of the 20 T cell receptor beta chains below was sequenced from the same sample in a study of T cells in Graves' hyperthyroidism and ophthalmopathy. What was amplified from RNA transcripts were TCR beta CDR3 regions. A first-round RT-PCR of the TCR CDR3 used the HTBI primer set. TCRdb recomputed calls from the multiplex PCR reads with MiXCR, one row per CDR3 protein. The sample carries about 840,000 distinct CDR3 sequences, over 35% recorded once. Sequencing was done on a sample of blood. These receptor sequences come from a young man with Graves' hyperthyroidism.

This clonotype has a single count. The rearrangement links TRBV29-1 to TRBJ2-7, with D maybe TRBD1 (5 bases). V was clipped by 8 bases and J by 5 bases, with 10 bases between them. Germline CDR1 reads SQVTM; CDR2 reads ANQGSEA. This CDR3 spans 10 amino acids. CDR3 residues: CSLGVDEQYF. As DNA, the CDR3 is TGCAGCTTAGGGGTCGACGAGCAGTACTTC.

This clonotype occurred many times. The rearrangement joins TRBV2 to TRBJ1-6; D ambiguous. V was clipped by 1 base and J by 10 bases, with 2 bases between them. CDR1 SNHLY and CDR2 FYNNEI come from the germline V gene. The CDR3 is 11 amino acids. The CDR3 bases are TGTGCCAGCAGTGAAGGGTCACCCCTCCACTTT. Its translation: CASSEGSPLHF.

The table lists this clonotype with a few counts. The rearrangement joins TRBV11-2 to TRBJ2-5, with TRBD2 matching 9 bases. V lost 3 bases to trimming and J lost 2 bases; unmatched junction nucleotides: 7. The CDR3 contains 16 residues. Germline-derived CDR1 and CDR2 are SGHAT and FQNNGV. The CDR3 coding sequence is TGTGCCAGCAGCTTCGTAGCGCGGGGGGGGCAAGAGACCCAGTACTTC. Its translation: CASSFVARGGQETQYF.

This clonotype was recorded at least ten times. V gene TRBV15 combines with J gene TRBJ2-2, with D uncertain. The CDR3 spans 12 residues. Trimming took off 0 bases at V and 4 bases at J, with 0 bases between the two ends. Germline V gene data show CDR1 as LNHNV and CDR2 as YYDKDF (reference sequence). CDR3 in DNA: TGTGCCACCAGCAGAGACACCGGGGAGCTGTTTTTT. The encoded protein is CATSRDTGELFF.

This clonotype was seen many times. This chain connects TRBV24-1 to TRBJ2-5; TRBD1 might be the D (6 bases). The CDR3 runs to 15 residues. From germline, CDR1 is KGHDR and CDR2 SFDVKD. V lost 6 bases, J lost 3 bases, and 16 bases lay in between. CDR3 sequence reads: CATSLGIRDKETQYF. In DNA form, the CDR3 reads TGTGCCACCAGTCTAGGGATACGGGACAAAGAGACCCAGTACTTC.

The CDR3 DNA is TGCAGTGCTAGGGGGTCTAGCGGTCCTCAAGAGACCCAGTACTTC. Translation gives CSARGSSGPQETQYF. V gene TRBV20-1 combines with J gene TRBJ2-5; TRBD2 aligns across 7 bases. J was trimmed by 2 bases and V by 3 bases; bases with no gene match: 9. The CDR3 totals 15 residues. From germline, CDR1 is DFQATT and CDR2 SNEGSKA (reference sequence).

Comments on this clonotype: A read error may produce the germline difference seen at one junction end. This chain joins TRBV7-2 and TRBJ2-2, with no clear D. The germline V gene has CDR1 SGHTA and CDR2 FQGNSA. The CDR3 covers 14 residues. CDR3 sequence reads: CASSQTPGTGELFF. DNA of the CDR3: TGCGCCAGCAGCCAGACTCCGGGCACCGGGGAGCTGTTTTTT.

This clonotype has only a few counts. The gene calls are TRBV5-6 and TRBJ1-5; no clear D gene. The CDR3 consists of 16 residues. Germline loops: CDR1 SGHDT, CDR2 YYEEEE. V was pared by 0 bases and J by 6 bases, with 16 bases between. The CDR3 coding sequence is TGTGCCAGCAGCTTGGAAGGCGGTCCGTCGGGTCAGCCCCAGCATTTT. Its translation: CASSLEGGPSGQPQHF. Based on the CDR3 plus reference TRBV5-6 and TRBJ1-5, the full variable domain is DAGVTQSPTHLIKTRGQQVTLRCSPKSGHDTVSWYQQALGQGPQFIFQYYEEEERQRGNFPDRFSGHQFPNYSSELNVNALLLGDSALYLCASSLEGGPSGQPQHFGDGTRLSIL.

This clonotype was picked up many times. V and J are TRBV29-1 and TRBJ2-5, with D maybe TRBD2 (6 bases). The length of the CDR3 is 15 residues. Germline assignment: CDR1 SQVTM and CDR2 ANQGSEA. V lost 0 bases and J lost 7, with 18 bases in between. CDR3 sequence reads: CSVEDRLAQRGTQYF. The CDR3, as DNA: TGCAGCGTTGAAGATCGCCTAGCGCAGAGGGGGACCCAGTACTTC.

The chain couples TRBV20-1 to TRBJ1-1, with D maybe TRBD1 (6 bases). Trimming cost V 1 base and J 5 bases, with 8 bases left between them. Germline V CDR1 and CDR2: DFQATT, SNEGSKA (reference sequence). The CDR3 sequence is 12 residues long. CDR3 loop: CSARVQGTEAFF. In nucleotides, the CDR3 is TGCAGTGCTAGAGTACAGGGTACTGAAGCTTTCTTT.

This clonotype has a count of ten or more. The chain recombines TRBV10-3 with TRBJ2-7, with 9 bases that match TRBD2. CDR3 length equals 15 residues. Per the germline V gene, CDR1 is ENHRY and CDR2 is SYGVKD. The trim removed 2 bases at V and 7 bases at J, leaving 9 bases unmatched. CDR3 sequence reads: CAISENLAGVEEQYF. The DNA of the CDR3 is TGTGCCATCAGTGAGAATTTAGCGGGAGTAGAAGAGCAGTACTTC.

This clonotype has a count of ten or more. The rearrangement uses TRBV15 and TRBJ1-5; D might be TRBD1 (5 bases). Germline CDR1 LNHNV, CDR2 YYDKDF (reference sequence). Trimming shortened V by 4 bases and J by 6 bases, and 16 bases separated the two germline ends. The CDR3 runs 15 residues. CDR3 loop: CATSKDRGSAQPQHF. The CDR3 nucleotides are TGTGCCACCAGCAAAGACCGGGGCTCAGCTCAGCCCCAGCATTTT.

This chain uses TRBV6-5 with TRBJ2-5; D possibly corresponds to TRBD1 (5 bases). The germline V and J ends were trimmed by 5 bases and 6 bases, with 13 bases remaining between them. Germline values: CDR1 MNHEY, CDR2 SVGAGI. This CDR3 comprises 13 residues. The CDR3 reads CASSVRQGKTQYF. As DNA, the CDR3 is TGTGCCAGCAGTGTAAGGCAGGGAAAGACCCAGTACTTC.

A few counts support this clonotype. The J gene is TRBJ2-1, the V gene TRBV11-2; perhaps D is TRBD1 or TRBD2 (5 bases each). Germline assignment: CDR1 SGHAT and CDR2 FQNNGV. V dropped 5 bases and J dropped 8 bases, with 16 bases sitting between them. This CDR3 spans 14 amino acids. This CDR3 is CASSTRAGKHEQFF. The CDR3 DNA reads as TGTGCCAGCAGCACGAGGGCAGGGAAACATGAGCAGTTCTTC.

The chain is built from TRBV11-2 and TRBJ2-5; TRBD2 is a possible D gene (5 bases). Germline V lookup: CDR1 SGHAT, CDR2 FQNNGV. The CDR3 length is 15 residues. V was shortened by 5 bases and J by 1 base, with 14 bases between the two germline ends. In nucleotides, the CDR3 is TGTGCCAGCAGCCCACAACGGGATTCCCAAGAGACCCAGTACTTC. It translates to CASSPQRDSQETQYF.

The chain employs TRBV20-1 and TRBJ2-5; 9 bases line up with TRBD1. CDR3 length equals 16 residues. Per the germline V gene, CDR1 is DFQATT and CDR2 is SNEGSKA (reference sequence). Losses at the gene ends were 0 bases for V and 3 bases for J; bases not matched to a gene: 8. Here the CDR3 reads CSARDRDRETKETQYF. The CDR3 DNA follows: TGCAGTGCTAGAGATCGGGACAGGGAGACCAAAGAGACCCAGTACTTC.

This clonotype was seen a handful of times. This chain uses TRBV29-1 with TRBJ2-4; a possible D gene is TRBD1 (5 bases). Germline CDR1 reads SQVTM; CDR2 reads ANQGSEA. V shed 3 bases and J shed 6 bases, with 12 bases lying between them. The CDR3 runs 13 residues. In DNA, the CDR3 is TGCAGCGTTGATCCCAGGGCAGGAAACATTCAGTACTTC. It translates to CSVDPRAGNIQYF.

This clonotype was recorded at least ten times. The V call is TRBV7-2, the J call TRBJ1-5; D unclear. Germline V gene sequence: CDR1 SGHTA, CDR2 FQGNSA. Trimming shortened V by 4 bases and J by 6 bases, and 10 bases separated the two germline ends. This CDR3 region has 13 residues. CDR3 nucleotide sequence: TGTGCCAGCAGCTCGCTGGATGCTCAGCCCCAGCATTTT. It yields the protein CASSSLDAQPQHF.

This chain joins TRBV5-4 and TRBJ2-2; 9 nucleotides match TRBD2. Germline V gene lookup returns CDR1 SGHNT and CDR2 YYREEE (reference sequence). CDR3 length equals 15 residues. The V segment lost 4 bases and the J segment 6 bases; nucleotides outside the gene matches: 7. The CDR3 DNA reads TGTGCCAGCAGCCAAGCGGGAGGTCGTTCCGGGGAGCTGTTTTTT. Protein product: CASSQAGGRSGELFF.

This clonotype occurred many times. V gene TRBV14 combines with J gene TRBJ2-7; D unresolved. This CDR3 contains 11 residues. Germline CDR1 reads SGHDN; CDR2 reads FVKESK. V was pared by 3 bases and J by 1 base, with 1 base between. The CDR3 here is CASSQSYEQYF. CDR3 coding DNA: TGTGCCAGCAGCCAGTCCTACGAGCAGTACTTC.